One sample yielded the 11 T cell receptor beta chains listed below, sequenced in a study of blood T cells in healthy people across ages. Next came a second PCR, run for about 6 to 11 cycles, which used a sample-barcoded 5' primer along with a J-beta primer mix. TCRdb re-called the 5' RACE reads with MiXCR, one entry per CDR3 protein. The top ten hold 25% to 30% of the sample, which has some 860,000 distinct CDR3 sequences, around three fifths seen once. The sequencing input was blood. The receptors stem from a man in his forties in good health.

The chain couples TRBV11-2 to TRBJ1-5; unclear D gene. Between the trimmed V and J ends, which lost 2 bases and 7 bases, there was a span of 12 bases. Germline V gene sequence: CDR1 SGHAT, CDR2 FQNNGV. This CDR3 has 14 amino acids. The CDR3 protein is CASSLPGGWQPQHF. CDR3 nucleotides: TGTGCCAGCAGCTTACCAGGAGGATGGCAGCCCCAGCATTTT. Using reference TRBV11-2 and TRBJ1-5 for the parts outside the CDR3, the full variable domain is EAGVAQSPRYKIIEKRQSVAFWCNPISGHATLYWYQQILGQGPKLLIQFQNNGVVDDSQLPKDRFSAERLKGVDSTLKIQPAKLEDSAVYLCASSLPGGWQPQHFGDGTRLSIL.

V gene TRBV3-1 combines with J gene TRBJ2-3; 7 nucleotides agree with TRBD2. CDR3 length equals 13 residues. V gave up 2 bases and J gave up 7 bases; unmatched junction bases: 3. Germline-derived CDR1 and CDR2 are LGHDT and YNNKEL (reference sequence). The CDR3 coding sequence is TGTGCCAGCAGCCAACTTAGCGGGTATACGCAGTATTTT. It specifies CASSQLSGYTQYF.

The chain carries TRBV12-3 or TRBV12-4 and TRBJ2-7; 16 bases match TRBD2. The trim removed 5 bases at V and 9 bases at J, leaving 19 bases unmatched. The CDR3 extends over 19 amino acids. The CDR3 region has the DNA TGTGCCAGCAGTCTCCAACATCCGGGACTAGCGGGAGGGCGTGCGATGCAGTACTTC. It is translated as CASSLQHPGLAGGRAMQYF.

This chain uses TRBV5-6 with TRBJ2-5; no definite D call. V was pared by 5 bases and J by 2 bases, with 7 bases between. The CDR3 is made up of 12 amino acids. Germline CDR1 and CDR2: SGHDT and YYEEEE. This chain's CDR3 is CASRVRQETQYF. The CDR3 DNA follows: TGTGCCAGCAGGGTTAGGCAAGAGACCCAGTACTTC.

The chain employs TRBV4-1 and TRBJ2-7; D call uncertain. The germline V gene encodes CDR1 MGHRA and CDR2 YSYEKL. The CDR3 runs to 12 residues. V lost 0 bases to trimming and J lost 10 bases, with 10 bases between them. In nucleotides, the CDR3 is TGCGCCAGCAGCCAAGATCAGGTGGTTCAGTACTTC. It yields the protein CASSQDQVVQYF.

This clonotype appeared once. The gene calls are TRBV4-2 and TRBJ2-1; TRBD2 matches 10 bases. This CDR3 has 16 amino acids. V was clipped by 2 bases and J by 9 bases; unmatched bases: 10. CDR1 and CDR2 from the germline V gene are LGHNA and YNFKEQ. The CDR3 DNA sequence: TGTGCCAGCAGCCAATCGGGGACTAGCGCCCCTCCTGAGCAGTTCTTC. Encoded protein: CASSQSGTSAPPEQFF.

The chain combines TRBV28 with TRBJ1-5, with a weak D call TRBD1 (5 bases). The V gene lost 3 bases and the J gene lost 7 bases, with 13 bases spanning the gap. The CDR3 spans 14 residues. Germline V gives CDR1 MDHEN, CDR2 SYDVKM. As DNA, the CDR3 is TGTGCCAGCAGTTTGGGCAGGGCAAGGCAGCCCCAGCATTTT. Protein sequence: CASSLGRARQPQHF. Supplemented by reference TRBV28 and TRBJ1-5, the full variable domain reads DVKVTQSSRYLVKRTGEKVFLECVQDMDHENMFWYRQDPGLGLRLIYFSYDVKMKEKGDIPEGYSVSREKKERFSLILESASTNQTSMYLCASSLGRARQPQHFGDGTRLSIL.

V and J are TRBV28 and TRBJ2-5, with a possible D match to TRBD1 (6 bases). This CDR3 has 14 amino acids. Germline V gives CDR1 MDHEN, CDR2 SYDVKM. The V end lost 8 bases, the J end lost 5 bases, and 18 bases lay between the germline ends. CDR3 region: CASLGGGSRETQYF. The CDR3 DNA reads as TGTGCCAGCCTTGGTGGGGGCTCGCGGGAGACCCAGTACTTC.

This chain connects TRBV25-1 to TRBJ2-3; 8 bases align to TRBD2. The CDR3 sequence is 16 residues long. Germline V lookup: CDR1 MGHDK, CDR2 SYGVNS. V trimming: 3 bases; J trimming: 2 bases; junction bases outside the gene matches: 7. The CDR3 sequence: CASSDTVAGITDTQYF. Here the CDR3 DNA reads TGTGCCAGCAGTGATACGGTAGCGGGGATCACAGATACGCAGTATTTT.

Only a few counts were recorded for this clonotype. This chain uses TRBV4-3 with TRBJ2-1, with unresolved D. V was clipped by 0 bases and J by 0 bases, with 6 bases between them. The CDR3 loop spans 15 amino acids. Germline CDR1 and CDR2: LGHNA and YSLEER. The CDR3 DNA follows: TGCGCCAGCAGCCAAGAAATGGACTCCTACAATGAGCAGTTCTTC. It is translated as CASSQEMDSYNEQFF.

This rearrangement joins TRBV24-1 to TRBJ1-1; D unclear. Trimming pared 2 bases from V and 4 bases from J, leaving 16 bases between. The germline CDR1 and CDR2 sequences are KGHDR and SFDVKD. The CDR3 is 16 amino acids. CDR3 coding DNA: TGTGCCACCAGTGATTCTACCGGACGGACCGGCACTGAAGCTTTCTTT. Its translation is CATSDSTGRTGTEAFF.